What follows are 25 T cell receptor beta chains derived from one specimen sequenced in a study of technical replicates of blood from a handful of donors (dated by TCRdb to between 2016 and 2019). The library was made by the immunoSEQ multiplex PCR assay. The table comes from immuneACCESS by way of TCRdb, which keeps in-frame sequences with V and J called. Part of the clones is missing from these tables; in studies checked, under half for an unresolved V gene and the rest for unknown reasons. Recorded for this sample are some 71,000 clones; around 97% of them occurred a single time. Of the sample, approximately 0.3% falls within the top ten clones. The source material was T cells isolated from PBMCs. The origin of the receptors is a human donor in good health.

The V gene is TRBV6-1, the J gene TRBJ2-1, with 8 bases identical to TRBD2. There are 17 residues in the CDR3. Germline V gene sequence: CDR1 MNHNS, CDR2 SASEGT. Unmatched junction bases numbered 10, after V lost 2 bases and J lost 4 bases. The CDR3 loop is CASSEKRGGRTYNEQFF. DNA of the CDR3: TGTGCCAGCAGTGAAAAGAGAGGCGGGAGGACTTACAATGAGCAGTTCTTC.

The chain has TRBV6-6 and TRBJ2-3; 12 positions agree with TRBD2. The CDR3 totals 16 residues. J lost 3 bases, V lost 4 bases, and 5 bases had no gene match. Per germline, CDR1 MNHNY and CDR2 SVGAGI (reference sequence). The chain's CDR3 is CASSSTTSGSTDTQYF. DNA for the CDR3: TGTGCCAGCAGTTCAACGACTAGCGGGAGTACAGATACGCAGTATTTT.

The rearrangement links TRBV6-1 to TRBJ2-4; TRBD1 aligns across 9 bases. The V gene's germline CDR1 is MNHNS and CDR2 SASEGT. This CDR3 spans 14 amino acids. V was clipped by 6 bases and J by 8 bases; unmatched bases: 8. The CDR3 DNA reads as TGTGCCAGCAGCCTAACAGGGGGCAGGGACATTCAGTACTTC. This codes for CASSLTGGRDIQYF.

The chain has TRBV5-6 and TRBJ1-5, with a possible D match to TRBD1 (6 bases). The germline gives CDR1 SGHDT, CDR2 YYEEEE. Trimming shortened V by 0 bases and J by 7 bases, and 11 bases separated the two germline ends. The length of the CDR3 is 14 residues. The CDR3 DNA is TGTGCCAGCAGCTTGGAGGGGGAAGGACAGCCCCAGCATTTT. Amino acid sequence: CASSLEGEGQPQHF.

The CDR3 loop reads CASSYTGDSYNEQFF. In DNA, the CDR3 is TGTGCCAGCAGTTACACGGGAGACTCCTACAATGAGCAGTTCTTC. V usage is TRBV6-5 and J usage is TRBJ2-1; D is perhaps TRBD2 (6 bases). From germline, CDR1 is MNHEY and CDR2 SVGAGI. The CDR3 sequence is 15 residues long. V was trimmed by 2 bases and J by 0 bases, leaving 8 bases between them.

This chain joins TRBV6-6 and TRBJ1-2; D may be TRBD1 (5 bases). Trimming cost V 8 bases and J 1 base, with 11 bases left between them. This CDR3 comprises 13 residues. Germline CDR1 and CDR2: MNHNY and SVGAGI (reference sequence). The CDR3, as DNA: TGTGCCAGCCATACGACAGATAACTATGGCTACACCTTC. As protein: CASHTTDNYGYTF.

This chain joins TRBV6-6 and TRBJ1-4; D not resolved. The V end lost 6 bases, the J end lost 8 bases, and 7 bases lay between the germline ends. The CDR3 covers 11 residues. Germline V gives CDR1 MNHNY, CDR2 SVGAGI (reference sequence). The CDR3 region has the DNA TGTGCCAGCAGCACGAGCGAAAAACTGTTTTTT. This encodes CASSTSEKLFF.

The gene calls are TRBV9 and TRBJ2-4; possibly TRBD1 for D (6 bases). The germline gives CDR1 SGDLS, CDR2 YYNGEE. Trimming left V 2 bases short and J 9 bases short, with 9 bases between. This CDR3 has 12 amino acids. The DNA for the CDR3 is TGTGCCAGCAGCGTGGACAGTACCATTCAGTACTTC. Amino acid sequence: CASSVDSTIQYF.

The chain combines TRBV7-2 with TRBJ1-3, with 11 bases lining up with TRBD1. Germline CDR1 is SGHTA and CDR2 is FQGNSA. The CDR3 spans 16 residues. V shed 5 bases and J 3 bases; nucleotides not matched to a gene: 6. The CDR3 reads CASSLGTGGYGNTIYF. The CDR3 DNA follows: TGTGCCAGCAGCCTGGGGACAGGGGGGTATGGAAACACCATATATTTT.

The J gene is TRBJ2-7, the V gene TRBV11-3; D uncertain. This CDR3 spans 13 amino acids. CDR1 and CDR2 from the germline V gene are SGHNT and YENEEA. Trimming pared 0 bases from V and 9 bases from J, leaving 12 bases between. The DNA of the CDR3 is TGTGCCAGCAGCTTAGATTATGCAAGCGTGCAGTACTTC. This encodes CASSLDYASVQYF.

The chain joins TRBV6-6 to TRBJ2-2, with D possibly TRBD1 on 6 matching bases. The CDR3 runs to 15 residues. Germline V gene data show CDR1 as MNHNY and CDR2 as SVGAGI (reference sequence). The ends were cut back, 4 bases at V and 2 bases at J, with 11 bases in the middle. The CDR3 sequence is CASSSLDRNTGELFF. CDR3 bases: TGTGCCAGCAGTTCCCTGGACAGAAACACCGGGGAGCTGTTTTTT.

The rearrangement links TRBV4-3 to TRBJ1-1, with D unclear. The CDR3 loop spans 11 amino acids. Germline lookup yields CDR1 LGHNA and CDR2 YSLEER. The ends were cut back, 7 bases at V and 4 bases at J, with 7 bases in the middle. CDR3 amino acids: CASMGSTEAFF. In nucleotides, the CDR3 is TGCGCCAGCATGGGGAGCACTGAAGCTTTCTTT.

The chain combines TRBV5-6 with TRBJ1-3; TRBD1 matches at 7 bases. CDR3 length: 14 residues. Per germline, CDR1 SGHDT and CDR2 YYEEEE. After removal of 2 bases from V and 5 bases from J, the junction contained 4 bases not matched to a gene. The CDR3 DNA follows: TGTGCCAGCAGCTTACAGGGGAATAGAAACACCATATATTTT. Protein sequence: CASSLQGNRNTIYF.

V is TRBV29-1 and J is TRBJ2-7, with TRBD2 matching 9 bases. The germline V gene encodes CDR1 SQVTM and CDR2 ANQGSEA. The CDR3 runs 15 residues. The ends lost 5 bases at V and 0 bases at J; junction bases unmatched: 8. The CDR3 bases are TGCAGCGTTCACACGACTAGCGGACTCTCCTACGAGCAGTACTTC. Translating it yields CSVHTTSGLSYEQYF.

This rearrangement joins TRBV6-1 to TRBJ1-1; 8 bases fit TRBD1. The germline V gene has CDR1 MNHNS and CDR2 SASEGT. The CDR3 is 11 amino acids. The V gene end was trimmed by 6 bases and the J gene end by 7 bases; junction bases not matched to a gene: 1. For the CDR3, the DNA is TGTGCCAGCAGGGACAGGGTTGAAGCTTTCTTT. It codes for CASRDRVEAFF.

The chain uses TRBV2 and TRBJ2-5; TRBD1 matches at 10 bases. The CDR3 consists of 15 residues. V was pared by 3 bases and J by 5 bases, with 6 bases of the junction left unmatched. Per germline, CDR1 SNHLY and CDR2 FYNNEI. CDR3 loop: CASSDRDRGVETQYF. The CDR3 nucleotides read TGTGCCAGCAGTGACCGGGACAGGGGTGTGGAGACCCAGTACTTC.

The CDR3 nucleotides are TGTGCTAGTGGTTTGACCCCTCTCCTTAGACAGGGGATTGGAAACACCATATATTTT. It codes for CASGLTPLLRQGIGNTIYF. This rearrangement joins TRBV12-5 to TRBJ1-3; 8 bases fit TRBD1. From germline, CDR1 is LGHNT and CDR2 FRNRAP. V shed 2 bases, J shed 3 bases, and the junction held 15 bases outside the gene matches. The CDR3 extends over 19 amino acids.

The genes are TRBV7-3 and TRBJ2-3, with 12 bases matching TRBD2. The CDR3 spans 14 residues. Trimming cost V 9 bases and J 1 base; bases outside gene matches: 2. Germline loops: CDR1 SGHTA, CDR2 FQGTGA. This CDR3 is CASSSGRGTDTQYF. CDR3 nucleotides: TGTGCCAGTTCTAGCGGGAGGGGCACAGATACGCAGTATTTT.

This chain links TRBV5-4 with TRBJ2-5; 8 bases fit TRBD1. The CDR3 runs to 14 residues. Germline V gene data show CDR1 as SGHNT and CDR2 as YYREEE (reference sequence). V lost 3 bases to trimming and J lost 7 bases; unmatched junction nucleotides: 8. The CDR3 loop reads CASSSRGQGGTQYF. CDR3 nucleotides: TGTGCCAGCAGCTCTCGCGGACAGGGAGGGACCCAGTACTTC.

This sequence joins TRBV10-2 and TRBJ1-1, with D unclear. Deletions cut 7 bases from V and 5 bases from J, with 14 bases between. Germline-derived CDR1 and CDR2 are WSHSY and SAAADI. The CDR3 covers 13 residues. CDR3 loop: CASKDYPGTEAFF. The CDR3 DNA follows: TGCGCCAGCAAAGATTATCCCGGGACTGAAGCTTTCTTT.

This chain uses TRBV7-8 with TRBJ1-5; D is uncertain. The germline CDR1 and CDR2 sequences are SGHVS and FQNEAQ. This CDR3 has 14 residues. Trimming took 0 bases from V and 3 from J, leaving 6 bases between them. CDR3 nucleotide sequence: TGTGCCAGCAGCTTAGCGGGAGACAATCAGCCCCAGCATTTT. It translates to CASSLAGDNQPQHF.

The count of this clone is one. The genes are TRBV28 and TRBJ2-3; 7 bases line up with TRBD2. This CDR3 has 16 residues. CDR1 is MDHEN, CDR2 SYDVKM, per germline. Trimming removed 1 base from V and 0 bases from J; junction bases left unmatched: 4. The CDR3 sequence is CASSLLGEGSTDTQYF. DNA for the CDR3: TGTGCCAGCAGTTTATTGGGGGAGGGCAGCACAGATACGCAGTATTTT.

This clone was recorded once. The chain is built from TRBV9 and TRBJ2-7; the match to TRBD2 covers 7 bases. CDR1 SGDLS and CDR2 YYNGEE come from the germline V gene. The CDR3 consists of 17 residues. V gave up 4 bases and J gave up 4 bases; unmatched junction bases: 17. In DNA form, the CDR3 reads TGTGCCAGCAGCTTTGGGACTACCCCCGGAGAGCAGTACGAGCAGTACTTC. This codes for CASSFGTTPGEQYEQYF. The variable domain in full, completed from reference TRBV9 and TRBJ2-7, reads DSGVTQTPKHLITATGQRVTLRCSPRSGDLSVYWYQQSLDQGLQFLIQYYNGEERAKGNILERFSAQQFPDLHSELNLSSLELGDSALYFCASSFGTTPGEQYEQYFGPGTRLTVT.

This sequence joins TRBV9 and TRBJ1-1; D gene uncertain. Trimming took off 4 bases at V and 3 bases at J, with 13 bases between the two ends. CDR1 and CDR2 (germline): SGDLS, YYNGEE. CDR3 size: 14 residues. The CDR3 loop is CASSFKLDYTEAFF. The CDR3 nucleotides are TGTGCCAGCAGCTTTAAACTGGACTACACTGAAGCTTTCTTT.

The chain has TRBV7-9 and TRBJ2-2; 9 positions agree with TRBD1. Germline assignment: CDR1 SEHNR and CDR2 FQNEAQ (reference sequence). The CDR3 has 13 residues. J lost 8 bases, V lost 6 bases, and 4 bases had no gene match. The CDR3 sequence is CASSYRGRGELFF. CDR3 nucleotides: TGTGCCAGCAGTTACAGGGGGCGAGGGGAGCTGTTTTTT. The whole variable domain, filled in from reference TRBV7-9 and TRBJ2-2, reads DTGVSQNPRHKITKRGQNVTFRCDPISEHNRLYWYRQTLGQGPEFLTYFQNEAQLEKSRLLSDRFSAERPKGSFSTLEIQRTEQGDSAMYLCASSYRGRGELFFGEGSRLTVL.